Below, 29 T cell receptor beta chains from the same sample are listed, as sequenced in a study of T-cell reconstitution after alpha-beta-depleted transplantation in children. During its preparation, the TCRbeta library received unique molecular identifiers. TCRdb passed the PCR reads through MiXCR, listing each CDR3 protein once. The profile shows about 580,000 distinct CDR3 sequences, about a quarter of them singletons. Sequencing used PBMCs, obtained before TCRalphabeta/CD19-depleted stem cell transplant. All receptors derive from a boy under two years old with Wiskott-Aldrich syndrome, due to receive a stem cell transplant.

The gene calls are TRBV7-6 and TRBJ1-5, with D tentatively TRBD1 (5 bases). There are 13 residues in the CDR3. Per the germline V gene, CDR1 is SGHVS and CDR2 is FNYEAQ. V lost 3 bases and J lost 10, with 13 bases in between. As DNA, the CDR3 is TGTGCCAGCAGCTTTGGGCAGGGAGGACCCCAGCATTTT. Translation gives CASSFGQGGPQHF.

This clonotype was picked up a small number of times. The chain joins TRBV7-9 to TRBJ1-5; 7 nucleotides line up with TRBD1. Germline V lookup: CDR1 SEHNR, CDR2 FQNEAQ (reference sequence). The CDR3 has 15 amino acids. Germline trimming cut 1 base from V and 7 bases from J; bases unmatched to any gene: 7. The CDR3 coding sequence is TGTGCCAGCAGCTTAGTAGGACAGGCCCCCCAGCCCCAGCATTTT. It encodes CASSLVGQAPQPQHF.

The chain has TRBV14 and TRBJ1-6; no firm D call. CDR3 length equals 13 residues. Per the germline V gene, CDR1 is SGHDN and CDR2 is FVKESK. CDR3 bases: TGTGCTTCTGCGGCAAAAGGAAATTCACCCCTCCACTTT. Translation: CASAAKGNSPLHF. The variable domain in full, with the rest retrieved from reference TRBV14 and TRBJ1-6, is EAGVTQFPSHSVIEKGQTVTLRCDPISGHDNLYWYRRVMGKEIKFLLHFVKESKQDESGMPNNRFLAERTGGTYSTLKVQPAELEDSGVYFCASAAKGNSPLHFGNGTRLTVT.

This clonotype appeared a few times. The chain joins TRBV5-1 to TRBJ2-1, with 9 bases that match TRBD2. The CDR3 sequence is 16 residues long. Germline CDR1 and CDR2: SGHRS and YFSETQ. Trimming cost V 1 base and J 5 bases; bases outside gene matches: 7. The CDR3 is CASSLIEREENNEQFF. In DNA form, the CDR3 reads TGCGCCAGCAGCTTGATTGAGCGGGAGGAAAACAATGAGCAGTTCTTC.

This clonotype has a handful of counts. The J gene is TRBJ2-1, the V gene TRBV3-1; TRBD2 matches at 10 bases. The CDR3 totals 16 residues. Germline CDR1 and CDR2: LGHDT and YNNKEL (reference sequence). The J segment lost 3 bases and the V segment lost 1 base, leaving 3 bases of the junction unmatched. CDR3 sequence: CASSQAAGGIYNEQFF. The CDR3 DNA sequence: TGTGCCAGCAGCCAAGCAGCGGGAGGGATCTACAATGAGCAGTTCTTC.

The chain joins TRBV6-5 to TRBJ2-2; D might be TRBD1 or TRBD2, each matching 5 bases. The germline V gene has CDR1 MNHEY and CDR2 SVGAGI. The V end lost 2 bases, the J end lost 0 bases, and 7 bases lay between the germline ends. The CDR3 consists of 15 residues. The CDR3 nucleotides read TGTGCCAGCAGTTACGGGGGTTCGAACACCGGGGAGCTGTTTTTT. Translated: CASSYGGSNTGELFF.

CDR3 DNA: TGCGCCAGCAGCTTTACAGGGGCCCACACCGGGGAGCTGTTTTTT. Translation: CASSFTGAHTGELFF. The genes are TRBV5-1 and TRBJ2-2, with 7 bases matching TRBD1. The CDR3 extends over 15 amino acids. V lost 2 bases, J lost 3 bases, and 4 bases stayed unmatched. Per the germline V gene, CDR1 is SGHRS and CDR2 is YFSETQ.

The CDR3 DNA reads as TGTGCCAGCAGCGAACCGGGACTAGAATCCCACGAGCAGTACTTC. Its translation is CASSEPGLESHEQYF. The rearrangement links TRBV5-6 to TRBJ2-7; 8 bases fit TRBD2. Germline-derived CDR1 and CDR2 are SGHDT and YYEEEE. The CDR3 is 15 amino acids. The V and J ends lost 4 bases and 5 bases, in that order; junction bases with no gene match: 11.

For the CDR3, the DNA is TGTGCCACCAGCCCCGGACTGCTGTACAATGAGCAGTTCTTC. Translated: CATSPGLLYNEQFF. The rearrangement joins TRBV15 to TRBJ2-1; D is possibly TRBD2 (5 bases). The V end was cut by 5 bases, the J end by 4 bases, with 12 bases between. Germline lookup yields CDR1 LNHNV and CDR2 YYDKDF (reference sequence). This CDR3 region has 14 residues.

The rearrangement uses TRBV20-1 and TRBJ2-1, with D possibly being TRBD2 (6 bases). Germline V CDR1 and CDR2: DFQATT, SNEGSKA (reference sequence). This CDR3 is 17 amino acids long. Trimming cost V 6 bases and J 3 bases, with 24 bases left between them. The CDR3 loop is CSASPSARDSYYNEQFF. CDR3 in DNA: TGCAGTGCCAGTCCCTCAGCTCGGGACTCCTACTACAATGAGCAGTTCTTC.

V gene TRBV20-1 combines with J gene TRBJ2-5; D tentatively reads TRBD1 or TRBD2 (5 bases each). Looked up from germline, CDR1 is DFQATT and CDR2 is SNEGSKA (reference sequence). V was shortened by 0 bases and J by 4 bases, with 18 bases between the two germline ends. The CDR3 runs 16 residues. The CDR3 is CSARESSGLRGETQYF. CDR3 in DNA: TGCAGTGCTAGAGAAAGTTCGGGCCTGAGGGGAGAGACCCAGTACTTC.

This clonotype showed up just once. The chain links TRBV5-1 to TRBJ2-1, with 8 bases that match TRBD2. The V segment lost 2 bases and the J segment 3 bases; nucleotides outside the gene matches: 10. The CDR3 loop spans 17 amino acids. Germline-derived CDR1 and CDR2 are SGHRS and YFSETQ. The CDR3 sequence: CASSLFGTSLYYNEQFF. The CDR3 nucleotides read TGCGCCAGCAGCTTATTCGGGACTAGTCTATACTACAATGAGCAGTTCTTC.

V is TRBV9 and J is TRBJ2-1; TRBD2 matches at 10 bases. The trim removed 4 bases at V and 3 bases at J, leaving 4 bases unmatched. The CDR3 covers 15 residues. Germline assignment: CDR1 SGDLS and CDR2 YYNGEE. CDR3 bases: TGTGCCAGCAGCTATGGACTAGCGGTCTACAATGAGCAGTTCTTC. This codes for CASSYGLAVYNEQFF.

This clonotype occurred a few times. The rearrangement uses TRBV20-1 and TRBJ2-3, with 8 bases aligning to TRBD1. Looked up from germline, CDR1 is DFQATT and CDR2 is SNEGSKA (reference sequence). The J segment lost 3 bases and the V segment lost 3 bases, leaving 5 bases of the junction unmatched. There are 14 residues in the CDR3. CDR3 residues: CSASDRGATDTQYF. As DNA, the CDR3 is TGCAGTGCTAGCGACAGGGGAGCAACAGATACGCAGTATTTT.

The chain carries TRBV20-1 and TRBJ1-1; 10 bases fit TRBD1. The CDR3 totals 13 residues. J lost 12 bases, V lost 6 bases, and 13 bases had no gene match. Germline loops: CDR1 DFQATT, CDR2 SNEGSKA (reference sequence). Written as DNA, the CDR3 is TGCAGTGCAACAATACCGGGACAGGGGTCCTCTTTCTTT. It codes for CSATIPGQGSSFF.

This chain connects TRBV5-1 to TRBJ2-1, with unresolved D. The CDR3 sequence is 15 residues long. CDR1 is SGHRS, CDR2 YFSETQ, per germline. Trimming took 4 bases from V and 8 from J, leaving 19 bases between them. CDR3 nucleotides: TGCGCCAGCAGCCCCTCCCTAGACGGGTCCCATGAGCAGTTCTTC. Amino acids: CASSPSLDGSHEQFF.

The chain joins TRBV19 to TRBJ2-3, with a possible D match to TRBD2 (6 bases). Germline V lookup: CDR1 LNHDA, CDR2 SQIVND (reference sequence). The CDR3 contains 14 residues. The V end lost 7 bases, the J end lost 2 bases, and 13 bases lay between the germline ends. DNA for the CDR3: TGTGCCAGTAATTCGGGACTTATCACAGATACGCAGTATTTT. Amino acids: CASNSGLITDTQYF.

On this clonotype: At one of its ends the junction is not consistent with the germline gene, which may arise from a read error. V usage is TRBV12-3 or TRBV12-4 and J usage is TRBJ2-1, with a possible D match to TRBD2 (5 bases). The CDR3 length is 11 residues. As DNA, the CDR3 is TGTGCCAGCAGTTTCTCCGGCCCTCTAGCCTTC. Translated, it gives CASSFSGPLAF.

This clonotype was observed a handful of times. This chain uses TRBV14 with TRBJ2-1, with TRBD2 matching 11 bases. This CDR3 has 17 residues. With 0 bases clipped from V and 7 bases from J, the junction kept 8 bases outside the gene matches. Germline CDR1 reads SGHDN; CDR2 reads FVKESK. For the CDR3, the DNA is TGTGCCAGCAGCCAAGATTATCGACTAGCGGGATTTAATGAGCAGTTCTTC. It translates to CASSQDYRLAGFNEQFF.

In its sample, this clonotype was seen a few times. The chain uses TRBV5-6 and TRBJ2-1; D possibly uses TRBD1 or TRBD2 (5 bases each). Trimming cost V 0 bases and J 9 bases, with 10 bases left between them. The CDR3 has 13 residues. Germline-derived CDR1 and CDR2 are SGHDT and YYEEEE. CDR3 in amino acids: CASSLGGGGEQFF. As DNA, the CDR3 is TGTGCCAGCAGCTTGGGGGGTGGGGGTGAGCAGTTCTTC.

The sample holds a few counts of this clonotype. The V call is TRBV5-1, the J call TRBJ2-2; 15 bases agree with TRBD2. This CDR3 has 17 residues. The V gene's germline CDR1 is SGHRS and CDR2 YFSETQ. V lost 3 bases, J lost 7 bases, and 7 bases stayed unmatched. The CDR3 protein is CASSSLGLAGGFGELFF. In nucleotides, the CDR3 is TGCGCCAGCAGCTCCCTGGGACTAGCGGGAGGATTCGGGGAGCTGTTTTTT.

A few counts support this clonotype. The chain is built from TRBV21-1 and TRBJ1-2. TRBV21-1 is deemed a pseudogene. This CDR3 has 16 residues. In nucleotides, the CDR3 is TGTGCCAGCAGCATTAATCGTGTGACAAACTCTATGGGCTACACCTTC. Its protein product is CASSINRVTNSMGYTF.

The chain links TRBV27 to TRBJ1-2, with 9 bases lining up with TRBD1. The CDR3 is 16 amino acids. CDR1 and CDR2 from the germline V gene are MNHEY and SMNVEV (reference sequence). After removal of 4 bases from V and 4 bases from J, the junction contained 10 bases not matched to a gene. The CDR3, as DNA: TGTGCCAGCAGTTCAGGGCCCGGGACAGGGTTCTATGGCTACACCTTC. Amino acids: CASSSGPGTGFYGYTF.

This clonotype was counted a few times. The rearrangement links TRBV5-1 to TRBJ2-1; TRBD2 aligns across 11 bases. Trimming removed 0 bases from V and 9 bases from J; junction bases left unmatched: 8. There are 16 residues in the CDR3. Germline V gene lookup returns CDR1 SGHRS and CDR2 YFSETQ. This CDR3 is CASSLEASGRWGEQFF. CDR3 DNA: TGCGCCAGCAGCTTGGAGGCTAGCGGGAGGTGGGGTGAGCAGTTCTTC.

This clonotype showed up just a few times. The gene calls are TRBV20-1 and TRBJ2-1; 7 nucleotides line up with TRBD2. The trim removed 0 bases at V and 7 bases at J, leaving 9 bases unmatched. The germline CDR1 and CDR2 sequences are DFQATT and SNEGSKA (reference sequence). The CDR3 covers 15 residues. The CDR3: CSARDLRGGENEQFF. Written as DNA, the CDR3 is TGCAGTGCTAGAGATCTAAGGGGAGGGGAAAATGAGCAGTTCTTC.

The chain is built from TRBV27 and TRBJ2-7; D possibly corresponds to TRBD1 (6 bases). Looked up from germline, CDR1 is MNHEY and CDR2 is SMNVEV (reference sequence). The CDR3 totals 15 residues. V shed 1 base and J shed 3 bases, with 13 bases lying between them. As DNA, the CDR3 is TGTGCCAGCAGTTTATTCGGGCAGGGACACTACGAGCAGTACTTC. The encoded protein is CASSLFGQGHYEQYF.

About this clonotype: The junction departs from the called germline gene at one end, perhaps through a read error. The chain joins TRBV10-3 to TRBJ2-6, with TRBD1 as a possible D gene (5 bases). Per germline, CDR1 ENHRY and CDR2 SYGVKD. The CDR3 covers 15 residues. This CDR3 reads CAISDAGSGATVLTF. In DNA, the CDR3 is TGTGCCATCAGTGATGCAGGTTCTGGGGCCACCGTCCTGACTTTC.

This clonotype was observed a handful of times. J is TRBJ2-7 and V is TRBV5-8, with D hard to call. Germline loops: CDR1 SGHTS, CDR2 YDEGEE. V was clipped by 1 base and J by 6 bases, with 11 bases between them. This CDR3 has 13 amino acids. CDR3 loop: CASSLIQAREQYF. CDR3 DNA sequence: TGTGCCAGCAGCTTGATACAAGCGCGCGAGCAGTACTTC.

V usage is TRBV5-1 and J usage is TRBJ2-5, with a weak D call TRBD2 (5 bases). Germline CDR1 SGHRS, CDR2 YFSETQ. Deletions cut 1 base from V and 3 bases from J, with 13 bases between. CDR3 length: 15 amino acids. The CDR3 is CASSLRGREEETQYF. CDR3 DNA sequence: TGCGCCAGCAGCTTGCGCGGGCGAGAAGAAGAGACCCAGTACTTC.